This T cell receptor (beta chain) was sequenced during a study of T cell repertoires in cytomegalovirus infection. Whole-study context: Indications came from public TCR beta signatures; they pointed to CMV infection and to a matching HLA type. General study points: The cumulative frequency of public TCR beta families identified carriers of CMV plus the relevant HLA. It was HLA-C-restricted CMV-specific TCR beta clonotypes that dominated the response ex vivo.

Unmatched junction bases numbered 7, after V lost 2 bases and J lost 2 bases. Germline V gene lookup returns CDR1 DFQATT and CDR2 SNEGSKA (reference sequence). CDR3 size: 15 residues. TCRdb reprocessed the reads via MiXCR and lists one record per CDR3 protein. Of 310,000 or so distinct CDR3 sequences in the sample, 15% to 20% were seen once. Remarks on this clonotype: Its matching antigen is unknown.

The chain links TRBV20-1 to TRBJ2-7; 9 positions agree with TRBD2. Input material: PBMCs. This receptor was taken from a human donor in good health (CMV status not recorded). Some clones in this sample may be carry-over from other donors' samples. The CDR3 loop reads CSARPIAGDAYEQYF. As DNA, the CDR3 is TGCAGTGCTAGACCGATAGCGGGGGATGCCTACGAGCAGTACTTC.